This T cell receptor beta chain was sequenced during a study of shared clonotypes between healthy human individuals. The CDR3 length is 17 residues. V lost 0 bases and J lost 4; bases outside the gene matches: 11. CDR1 and CDR2 (germline): SGHDT, YYEEEE. In the original workflow: Junction-only immunoSEQ sequences carried no quality scores, so filtering differed. Generated by immunoSEQ multiplex PCR, the TCRdb table keeps only in-frame clones and is missing some. That table gives V, J and clone size, and the DNA gave D and trimming. Among hundreds of thousands of clones, about 96% were seen once, and the ten largest hold approximately 0.06%.

The rearrangement uses TRBV5-6 and TRBJ1-2, with TRBD1 matching over 8 bases. The specimen was naive CD4+ T cells sorted from blood. As to subset: CD45RA+ positively selected. This receptor was obtained from a woman younger than 45 in good health. The CDR3 DNA reads as TGTGCCAGCAGCTTGGCCGGGGCTGACAGGGGATCCTATGGCTACACCTTC. This codes for CASSLAGADRGSYGYTF.